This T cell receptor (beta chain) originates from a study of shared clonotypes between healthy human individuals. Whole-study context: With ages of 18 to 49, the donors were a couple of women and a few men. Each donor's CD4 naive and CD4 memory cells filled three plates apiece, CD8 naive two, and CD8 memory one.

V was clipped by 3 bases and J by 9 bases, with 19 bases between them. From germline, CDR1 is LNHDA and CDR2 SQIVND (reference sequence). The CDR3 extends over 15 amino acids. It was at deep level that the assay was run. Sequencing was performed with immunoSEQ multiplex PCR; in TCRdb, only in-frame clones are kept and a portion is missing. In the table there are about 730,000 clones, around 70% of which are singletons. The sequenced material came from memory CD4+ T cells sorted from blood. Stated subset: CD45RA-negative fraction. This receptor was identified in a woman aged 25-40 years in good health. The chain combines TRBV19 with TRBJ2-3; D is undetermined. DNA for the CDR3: TGTGCCAGTAGTATCTGGGCTCTAGAGGCGCCGACGCAGTATTTT. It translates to CASSIWALEAPTQYF.